The 21 T cell receptor beta chains listed next were all sequenced from one sample in a study of cytotoxic CD8 clonotypes in ibrutinib-treated CLL. The data were produced by immunoSEQ multiplex PCR, yet TCRdb's version contains in-frame clones alone and is incomplete. The repertoire holds 250,000 to 350,000 clones, with 60% to 80% as singletons. The sequencing here drew on PBMCs, taken at disease progression, from a patient treated with ibrutinib. These receptors were taken from a human donor with chronic lymphocytic leukemia.

The chain links TRBV9 to TRBJ1-2, with TRBD1 matching 7 bases. After removal of 0 bases from V and 1 base from J, the junction contained 3 bases not matched to a gene. Germline V gene lookup returns CDR1 SGDLS and CDR2 YYNGEE. This CDR3 is built from 15 residues. The CDR3 DNA follows: TGTGCCAGCAGCGTAGGAACAGGGGTTAACTATGGCTACACCTTC. Translation gives CASSVGTGVNYGYTF. The full variable domain, rest sourced from reference TRBV9 and TRBJ1-2, is DSGVTQTPKHLITATGQRVTLRCSPRSGDLSVYWYQQSLDQGLQFLIQYYNGEERAKGNILERFSAQQFPDLHSELNLSSLELGDSALYFCASSVGTGVNYGYTFGSGTRLTVV.

J is TRBJ2-1 and V is TRBV13; TRBD1 is a possible D gene (5 bases). The CDR3 length is 14 residues. Germline-derived CDR1 and CDR2 are PRHDT and FYEKMQ (reference sequence). V dropped 0 bases and J dropped 10 bases, with 13 bases sitting between them. CDR3 loop: CASSLGGRLEEQFF. CDR3 DNA: TGTGCCAGCAGCTTAGGGGGGCGTTTAGAAGAGCAGTTCTTC.

This clone was observed a single time. The gene calls are TRBV10-1 and TRBJ2-1; D not certain. The CDR3 length is 12 residues. V was clipped by 2 bases and J by 6 bases, with 5 bases between them. Germline CDR1 WNHNN, CDR2 SYGVQD (reference sequence). The chain's CDR3 is CASSESANEQFF. The CDR3 bases are TGCGCCAGCAGTGAGAGTGCCAATGAGCAGTTCTTC.

The chain has TRBV5-6 and TRBJ2-1; D possibly corresponds to TRBD1 (6 bases). Trimming stripped 2 bases from V and 4 bases from J, with 16 bases between. This CDR3 region has 16 residues. CDR1 and CDR2 from the germline V gene are SGHDT and YYEEEE. CDR3 amino acids: CASSFPKGVRYNEQFF. Here the CDR3 DNA reads TGTGCCAGCAGCTTCCCCAAGGGGGTTCGGTACAATGAGCAGTTCTTC.

V is TRBV6-6 and J is TRBJ2-1; TRBD2 matches at 12 bases. With V trimmed by 6 bases and J by 4 bases, 4 bases remained unmatched. This CDR3 has 15 residues. Germline CDR1 is MNHNY and CDR2 is SVGAGI (reference sequence). The CDR3 DNA is TGTGCCAGCAGGCTCACTAGCGGGGGGTACAATGAGCAGTTCTTC. Amino acid sequence: CASRLTSGGYNEQFF.

V gene TRBV6-1 combines with J gene TRBJ2-3, with TRBD2 matching 9 bases. V dropped 0 bases and J dropped 6; count of bases not matched to a gene: 4. The CDR3 is 15 residues long. The V gene's germline CDR1 is MNHNS and CDR2 SASEGT. The CDR3 region is CASSEAGGRGDTQYF. The CDR3, as DNA: TGTGCCAGCAGTGAAGCGGGCGGGAGGGGCGATACGCAGTATTTT.

This chain connects TRBV18 to TRBJ2-2, with TRBD1 identical over 7 bases. The CDR3 has 17 residues. V was pared by 3 bases and J by 2 bases, with 9 bases of the junction left unmatched. The germline V gene has CDR1 KGHSH and CDR2 LQKENI. DNA of the CDR3: TGTGCCAGCTCACCCGCCGGGACAGAAAAAAACACCGGGGAGCTGTTTTTT. This translates into CASSPAGTEKNTGELFF.

The chain carries TRBV6-4 and TRBJ2-1, with TRBD2 as a possible D gene (5 bases). Trimming cost V 6 bases and J 7 bases, with 16 bases left between them. CDR3 length: 14 amino acids. Germline assignment: CDR1 MRHNA and CDR2 SNTAGT. The CDR3 protein is CASRKDWNSNEQFF. CDR3 in DNA: TGTGCCAGCAGGAAGGACTGGAATTCGAATGAGCAGTTCTTC.

The rearrangement links TRBV6-5 to TRBJ2-1; no definite D call. This CDR3 comprises 13 residues. Germline V gene data show CDR1 as MNHEY and CDR2 as SVGAGI. The V end was cut by 0 bases, the J end by 10 bases, with 10 bases between. The CDR3, as DNA: TGTGCCAGCAGTTACTCTTGGTCGTGGGAGCAGTTCTTC. This translates into CASSYSWSWEQFF.

This clone has more than one count but fewer than ten. V usage is TRBV4-1 and J usage is TRBJ2-5, with 11 nucleotides matching TRBD2. Germline CDR1 is MGHRA and CDR2 is YSYEKL. The CDR3 runs 19 residues. V was pared by 0 bases and J by 5 bases, with 14 bases of the junction left unmatched. CDR3 amino acids: CASSQEATAGTSGRETQYF. The CDR3 DNA is TGCGCCAGCAGCCAAGAGGCGACCGCCGGGACTAGCGGCCGGGAGACCCAGTACTTC.

This clone showed up just once. The rearrangement links TRBV5-1 to TRBJ2-3; TRBD2 is a possible D gene (6 bases). The CDR3 runs 15 residues. V dropped 0 bases and J dropped 1 base, with 9 bases sitting between them. Germline V gives CDR1 SGHRS, CDR2 YFSETQ. The CDR3 reads CASSLVSGGTDTQYF. Here the CDR3 DNA reads TGCGCCAGCAGCTTGGTCTCGGGGGGCACAGATACGCAGTATTTT.

The chain has TRBV6-5 and TRBJ2-6, with a possible D match to TRBD2 (6 bases). The V end was cut by 6 bases, the J end by 0 bases, with 6 bases between. Germline CDR1 reads MNHEY; CDR2 reads SVGAGI. This CDR3 is built from 14 residues. The CDR3 loop reads CASSGSSGANVLTF. CDR3 in DNA: TGTGCCAGCAGCGGGAGCTCTGGGGCCAACGTCCTGACTTTC.

This chain links TRBV5-4 with TRBJ1-6, with D possibly TRBD1 on 5 matching bases. Germline loops: CDR1 SGHNT, CDR2 YYREEE (reference sequence). The CDR3 loop spans 16 amino acids. The V and J ends lost 4 bases and 5 bases respectively, with 16 bases between them. CDR3 loop: CASSGPTGFDNSPLHF. CDR3 in DNA: TGTGCCAGCAGCGGTCCAACAGGTTTCGATAATTCACCCCTCCACTTT.

The V call is TRBV7-8, the J call TRBJ1-5; the D gene is possibly TRBD1 (5 bases). This CDR3 has 16 residues. Germline V CDR1 and CDR2: SGHVS, FQNEAQ. V lost 0 bases and J lost 7, with 16 bases in between. This CDR3 is CASSLAGTSSFQPQHF. CDR3 DNA sequence: TGTGCCAGCAGCTTAGCCGGGACGTCGAGCTTCCAGCCCCAGCATTTT.

The chain carries TRBV9 and TRBJ2-1; weak D call: TRBD2 (5 bases). Germline values: CDR1 SGDLS, CDR2 YYNGEE. The CDR3 spans 14 residues. With 4 bases removed from V and 4 bases from J, the gap between germline ends came to 12 bases. CDR3 region: CASSRTSGYNEQFF. CDR3 sequence (DNA): TGTGCCAGCAGCCGGACCTCGGGGTACAATGAGCAGTTCTTC.

The chain employs TRBV13 and TRBJ2-7; TRBD2 agrees at 7 bases. Germline CDR1 reads PRHDT; CDR2 reads FYEKMQ (reference sequence). The CDR3 is made up of 15 amino acids. With 5 bases clipped from V and 3 bases from J, the junction kept 10 bases outside the gene matches. The CDR3 loop reads CASSQGLAVNYEQYF. CDR3 DNA: TGTGCCAGCAGCCAAGGGCTAGCGGTAAACTACGAGCAGTACTTC.

This clone was counted between two and nine times. This rearrangement joins TRBV13 to TRBJ1-1; 9 positions agree with TRBD1. This CDR3 comprises 14 residues. Germline CDR1 reads PRHDT; CDR2 reads FYEKMQ (reference sequence). The trim removed 1 base at V and 10 bases at J, leaving 7 bases unmatched. The DNA for the CDR3 is TGTGCCAGCAGCTTAGATGGGACAGGGATCGGAGCTTTCTTT. Its translation is CASSLDGTGIGAFF.

This chain joins TRBV21-1 and TRBJ1-2. TRBV21-1 is listed as a pseudogene. The CDR3 totals 12 residues. CDR3 in amino acids: CASSKRRGAYTF. The CDR3 coding sequence is TGTGCCAGCAGCAAGAGAAGAGGTGCGTACACCTTC.

J is TRBJ1-5 and V is TRBV2; TRBD1 agrees at 12 bases. CDR1 and CDR2 from the germline V gene are SNHLY and FYNNEI. V was pared by 6 bases and J by 6 bases, with 0 bases of the junction left unmatched. This CDR3 has 13 residues. CDR3 sequence: CASRGQGAQPQHF. As DNA, the CDR3 is TGTGCCAGCAGGGGACAGGGGGCTCAGCCCCAGCATTTT.

The chain links TRBV7-3 to TRBJ1-1; the D gene is possibly TRBD1 (6 bases). CDR1 is SGHTA, CDR2 FQGTGA, per germline. V gave up 2 bases and J gave up 8 bases, with 12 bases separating them. The CDR3 has 13 residues. DNA for the CDR3: TGTGCCAGCAGCTTACTCCCTACAGGGGAAGCTTTCTTT. This codes for CASSLLPTGEAFF.

V usage is TRBV2 and J usage is TRBJ1-5, with 7 bases fitting TRBD1. Germline V gives CDR1 SNHLY, CDR2 FYNNEI. V lost 6 bases and J lost 5; bases outside the gene matches: 4. The CDR3 is 13 amino acids. CDR3 nucleotides: TGTGCCAGCAGCGCTCAGGGGGATCAGCCCCAGCATTTT. Its translation is CASSAQGDQPQHF.